A single TCR beta chain is shown here with its context. Within the sample, other DNA sequences also encode this same CDR3. The sample originates from a study of blood T cell repertoires in COVID-19. Study overall: Samples came from the United States, Italy and Spain, spanning acute and convalescent COVID-19. Nucleic acid was either cDNA or gDNA, and it came from T cells, B-cell-depleted T cells, or PBMCs.

As originally analysed: Amplification of reference gene primers was used by the study to estimate nucleated cell counts. TCRdb's copy holds only in-frame clones and misses some; the assay was immunoSEQ multiplex PCR. The D gene and trimming were derived from the DNA, and the V and J assignments and clone size from that table. The sample carries 100,000 to 140,000 clones, 80% to 90% recorded once. Germline values: CDR1 MNHEY, CDR2 SMNVEV (reference sequence). Trimming removed 5 bases at V and 0 bases at J, with 8 bases between. The length of the CDR3 is 14 residues. Sequencing input: peripheral blood. The chain recombines TRBV27 with TRBJ2-4, with TRBD2 as a possible D gene (6 bases). The receptor was derived from a man aged 40-49 years with active or convalescent COVID-19. CDR3 nucleotides: TGTGCCAGCAGTCTGGGACTAGCCAAAAACATTCAGTACTTC. It is translated as CASSLGLAKNIQYF.